The next 18 T cell receptor beta chains were all read from a single sample in a study of blood T cell repertoires in COVID-19. Profiling relied on immunoSEQ multiplex PCR, and the TCRdb table lists in-frame clones only, not all of them. The table records some 120,000 clones, more than 70% of them present only once. The sequenced material came from peripheral blood. These receptors came from a man between 65 and 80 years old with acute or convalescent COVID-19.

This rearrangement joins TRBV3-1 (or the pseudogene TRBV3-2) to TRBJ1-1; D ambiguous. V lost 0 bases and J 6 bases, leaving 8 bases between the germline ends. The CDR3 is made up of 13 amino acids. Germline loops: CDR1 LGHDT, CDR2 YNNKEL (reference sequence). For the CDR3, the DNA is TGTGCCAGCAGCCAAGAACCCGGGGCTGAAGCTTTCTTT. Encoded protein: CASSQEPGAEAFF.

The chain combines TRBV2 with TRBJ2-3; D might be TRBD1 (6 bases). Germline assignment: CDR1 SNHLY and CDR2 FYNNEI. V was pared by 5 bases and J by 8 bases, with 17 bases between. The CDR3 length is 14 residues. DNA for the CDR3: TGTGCCAGCAGTTATCAGGGGAACGGCGGTACGCAGTATTTT. This translates into CASSYQGNGGTQYF.

The rearrangement uses TRBV5-1 and TRBJ2-2, with TRBD1 matching 11 bases. Germline V gene sequence: CDR1 SGHRS, CDR2 YFSETQ. V dropped 3 bases and J dropped 4; count of bases not matched to a gene: 2. The CDR3 runs to 15 residues. CDR3 nucleotide sequence: TGCGCCAGCAGCTCCGGGACAGGGGGCACCGGGGAGCTGTTTTTT. Translating gives CASSSGTGGTGELFF.

V gene TRBV6-5 combines with J gene TRBJ2-7; 8 positions agree with TRBD2. This CDR3 is 15 amino acids long. Germline loops: CDR1 MNHEY, CDR2 SVGAGI. The V and J ends lost 2 bases and 3 bases, in that order; junction bases with no gene match: 6. CDR3: CASSYRTSRHYEQYF. For the CDR3, the DNA is TGTGCCAGCAGTTACAGGACTAGCAGACACTACGAGCAGTACTTC.

This rearrangement joins TRBV28 to TRBJ1-3, with D possibly TRBD1 on 6 matching bases. This CDR3 is 17 amino acids long. V was trimmed by 5 bases and J by 0 bases, leaving 17 bases between them. Germline V gene lookup returns CDR1 MDHEN and CDR2 SYDVKM. The CDR3 spells CASSPGGGRGSGNTIYF. In DNA, the CDR3 is TGTGCCAGCAGTCCTGGCGGGGGCCGGGGCTCTGGAAACACCATATATTTT.

This clone was found once. CDR3 sequence (DNA): TGTGCCAGCAGCCAAGTGGGGACTCTCGCAGATACGCAGTATTTT. The encoded protein is CASSQVGTLADTQYF. This chain connects TRBV3-1 (or the pseudogene TRBV3-2) to TRBJ2-3; a possible D gene is TRBD2 (6 bases). V was clipped by 1 base and J by 4 bases, with 12 bases between them. The CDR3 length is 15 residues. Germline values: CDR1 LGHDT, CDR2 YNNKEL (reference sequence).

The rearrangement links TRBV5-1 to TRBJ1-1; D unclear. V was trimmed by 2 bases and J by 7 bases, leaving 12 bases between them. This CDR3 region has 13 residues. From germline, CDR1 is SGHRS and CDR2 YFSETQ. The DNA of the CDR3 is TGCGCCAGCAGCTTCTCTGAGAGTGGTGAAGCTTTCTTT. Its protein product is CASSFSESGEAFF. The entire variable domain, with the rest obtained from reference TRBV5-1 and TRBJ1-1, is as follows: KAGVTQTPRYLIKTRGQQVTLSCSPISGHRSVSWYQQTPGQGLQFLFEYFSETQRNKGNFPGRFSGRQFSNSRSEMNVSTLELGDSALYLCASSFSESGEAFFGQGTRLTVV.

This clone turned up a few times. As DNA, the CDR3 is TGTGCCAGCAGCTTAGAGGGCAGGGGTGAAAAACTGTTTTTT. It translates to CASSLEGRGEKLFF. This chain uses TRBV7-8 with TRBJ1-4; tentatively, D is TRBD1 (6 bases). CDR1 SGHVS and CDR2 FQNEAQ come from the germline V gene. The CDR3 is 14 amino acids. Trimming pared 1 base from V and 7 bases from J, leaving 10 bases between.

V usage is TRBV12-5 and J usage is TRBJ2-5; D not certain. Germline CDR1 is LGHNT and CDR2 is FRNRAP. This CDR3 region has 8 residues. CDR3 sequence: CVLETQYF. In DNA, the CDR3 is TGTGTCCTAGAGACCCAGTACTTC.

A remark on this clone: The germline gene is not matched at one end of the junction; a read error may be the cause. V gene TRBV9 combines with J gene TRBJ2-2, with 9 bases that match TRBD2. CDR1 and CDR2 (germline): SGDLS, YYNGEE. The CDR3 totals 16 residues. The CDR3 DNA reads TGCGCCCGCAGAGGAGGCCTCGCGGGGGGGACCGGGGAGCTGTTTTTT. Its translation: CARRGGLAGGTGELFF.

There are a few counts of this clone. The J gene is TRBJ1-4, the V gene TRBV2; 8 nucleotides align to TRBD1. Per germline, CDR1 SNHLY and CDR2 FYNNEI. J gave up 3 bases and V 8 bases, and 8 bases lay outside the gene matches. This CDR3 has 15 amino acids. CDR3 nucleotides: TGTGCCAGCCGGGTCTCAGGGGGCTCTAATGAAAAACTGTTTTTT. Translated: CASRVSGGSNEKLFF.

V gene TRBV2 combines with J gene TRBJ1-2; D remains ambiguous. Germline CDR1 SNHLY, CDR2 FYNNEI. Trimming took 6 bases from V and 5 from J, leaving 13 bases between them. This CDR3 spans 13 amino acids. In DNA, the CDR3 is TGTGCCAGCAGAGCCAACGGCGGGTATGGCTACACCTTC. This sequence encodes CASRANGGYGYTF.

The chain has TRBV5-1 and TRBJ2-3; tentative D call: TRBD2 (7 bases). This CDR3 has 16 amino acids. CDR1 and CDR2 (germline): SGHRS, YFSETQ. V lost 6 bases, J lost 0 bases, and 17 bases lay in between. CDR3 protein: CASTLAGALSTDTQYF. The CDR3 DNA reads as TGCGCCAGCACCCTTGCGGGGGCCCTTAGCACAGATACGCAGTATTTT.

This clone was detected only a few times. The chain links TRBV5-1 to TRBJ1-6; 8 nucleotides align to TRBD1. This CDR3 has 15 residues. The V and J ends lost 4 bases and 8 bases, in that order; junction bases with no gene match: 8. Per the germline V gene, CDR1 is SGHRS and CDR2 is YFSETQ. The CDR3 DNA follows: TGCGCCAGCAGCACCCGGACAGGGCGTGATTCACCCCTCCACTTT. Translating gives CASSTRTGRDSPLHF.

The rearrangement links TRBV6-1 to TRBJ2-6; D is undetermined. V was trimmed by 3 bases and J by 2 bases, leaving 11 bases between them. The CDR3 sequence is 16 residues long. CDR1 is MNHNS and CDR2 is SASEGT in the germline V gene. The CDR3 loop is CASSEAWQAGANVLTF. CDR3 coding DNA: TGTGCCAGCAGTGAGGCCTGGCAAGCTGGGGCCAACGTCCTGACTTTC.

The CDR3 bases are TGTGCCACCTCCCCTGGGGGGGTTAGCAATCAGCCCCAGCATTTT. It encodes CATSPGGVSNQPQHF. This chain links TRBV6-6 with TRBJ1-5, with D perhaps matching TRBD1 (5 bases). The germline V gene has CDR1 MNHNY and CDR2 SVGAGI (reference sequence). This CDR3 is built from 15 residues. Trimming removed 10 bases at V and 0 bases at J, with 16 bases between.

The chain is built from TRBV5-4 and TRBJ2-7; TRBD1 agrees at 9 bases. This CDR3 contains 14 residues. J was trimmed by 1 base and V by 4 bases; bases with no gene match: 3. Per germline, CDR1 SGHNT and CDR2 YYREEE (reference sequence). The CDR3 DNA follows: TGTGCCAGCAGCACACAGGGGGCATCCTACGAGCAGTACTTC. Translation: CASSTQGASYEQYF.

Comment on this clone: Germline and junction disagree at one end, which may indicate a read error. This chain uses TRBV7-7 with TRBJ1-1; TRBD1 matches at 9 bases. Germline CDR1 reads SSHAT; CDR2 reads FNYEAQ (reference sequence). CDR3 length: 13 amino acids. The CDR3 DNA reads TGTGCTAGCAGCCCACAGGGGGCCGCTGAAGCTTTCTTT. Amino acid sequence: CASSPQGAAEAFF.